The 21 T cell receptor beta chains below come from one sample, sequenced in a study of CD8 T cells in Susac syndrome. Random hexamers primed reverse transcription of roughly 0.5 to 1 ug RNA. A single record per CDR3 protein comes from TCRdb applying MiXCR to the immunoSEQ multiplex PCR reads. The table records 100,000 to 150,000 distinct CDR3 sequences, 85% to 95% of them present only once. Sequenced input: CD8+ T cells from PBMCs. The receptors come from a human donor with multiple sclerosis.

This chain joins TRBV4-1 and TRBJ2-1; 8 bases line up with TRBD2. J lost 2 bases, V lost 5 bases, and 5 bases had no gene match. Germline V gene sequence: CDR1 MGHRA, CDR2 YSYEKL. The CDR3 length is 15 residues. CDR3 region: CASSATSGPYNEQFF. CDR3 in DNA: TGCGCCAGCAGCGCTACTAGCGGTCCCTACAATGAGCAGTTCTTC.

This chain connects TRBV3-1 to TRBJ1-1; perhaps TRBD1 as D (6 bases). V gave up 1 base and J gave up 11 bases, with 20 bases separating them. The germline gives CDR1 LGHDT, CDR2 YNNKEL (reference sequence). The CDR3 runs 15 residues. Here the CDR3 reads CASSQAKGGWAPAFF. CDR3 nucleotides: TGTGCCAGCAGCCAAGCCAAGGGGGGATGGGCCCCGGCTTTCTTT.

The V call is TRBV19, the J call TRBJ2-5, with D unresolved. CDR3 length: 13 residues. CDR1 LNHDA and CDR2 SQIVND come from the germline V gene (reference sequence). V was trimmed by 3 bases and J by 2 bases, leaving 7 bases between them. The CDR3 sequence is CASSMSRQETQYF. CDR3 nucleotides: TGTGCCAGTAGTATGAGCAGACAAGAGACCCAGTACTTC.

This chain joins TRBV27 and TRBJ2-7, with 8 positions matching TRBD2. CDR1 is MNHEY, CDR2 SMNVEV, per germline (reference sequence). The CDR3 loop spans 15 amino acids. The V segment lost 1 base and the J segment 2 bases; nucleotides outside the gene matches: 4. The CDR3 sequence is CASSLFRGGAYEQYF. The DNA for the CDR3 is TGTGCCAGCAGTTTATTCCGGGGGGGGGCCTACGAGCAGTACTTC.

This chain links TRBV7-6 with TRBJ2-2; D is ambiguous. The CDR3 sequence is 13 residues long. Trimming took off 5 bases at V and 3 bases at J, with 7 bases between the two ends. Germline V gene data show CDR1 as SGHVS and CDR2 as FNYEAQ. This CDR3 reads CASSPADTGELFF. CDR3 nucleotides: TGTGCCAGCAGCCCGGCGGACACCGGGGAGCTGTTTTTT.

CDR3 bases: TGTGCCAGCAGCCGCCTCACAGATACGCAGTATTTT. Its translation is CASSRLTDTQYF. J is TRBJ2-3 and V is TRBV13; D is unresolved. Germline V gene lookup returns CDR1 PRHDT and CDR2 FYEKMQ (reference sequence). V gave up 5 bases and J gave up 2 bases, with 5 bases separating them. The CDR3 is 12 amino acids.

This chain's CDR3 is CASSYSAGYEQYV. The CDR3 DNA reads TGTGCCAGCAGTTACTCGGCAGGGTACGAGCAGTACGTC. The V call is TRBV6-6, the J call TRBJ2-7; tentative D call: TRBD1 (5 bases). V shed 0 bases and J shed 4 bases, with 7 bases lying between them. CDR1 is MNHNY and CDR2 is SVGAGI in the germline V gene (reference sequence). The CDR3 has 13 residues.

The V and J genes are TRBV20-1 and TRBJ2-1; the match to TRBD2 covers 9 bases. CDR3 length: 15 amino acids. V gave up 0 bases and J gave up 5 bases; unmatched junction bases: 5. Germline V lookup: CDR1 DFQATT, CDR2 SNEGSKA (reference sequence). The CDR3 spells CSARDPAGGNNEQFF. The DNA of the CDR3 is TGCAGTGCTAGAGATCCAGCGGGAGGCAACAATGAGCAGTTCTTC.

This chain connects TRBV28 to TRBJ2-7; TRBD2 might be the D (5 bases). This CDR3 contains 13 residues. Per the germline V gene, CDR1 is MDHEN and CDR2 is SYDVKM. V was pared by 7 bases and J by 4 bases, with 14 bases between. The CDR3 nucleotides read TGTGCCAGCATTTCTCCGGGGTTTTACGAGCAGTACTTC. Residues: CASISPGFYEQYF.

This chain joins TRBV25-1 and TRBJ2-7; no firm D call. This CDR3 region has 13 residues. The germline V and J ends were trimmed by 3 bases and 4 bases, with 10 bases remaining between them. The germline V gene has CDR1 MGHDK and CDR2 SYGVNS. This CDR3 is CASSDTLGYEQYF. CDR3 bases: TGTGCCAGCAGTGATACCCTAGGGTACGAGCAGTACTTC.

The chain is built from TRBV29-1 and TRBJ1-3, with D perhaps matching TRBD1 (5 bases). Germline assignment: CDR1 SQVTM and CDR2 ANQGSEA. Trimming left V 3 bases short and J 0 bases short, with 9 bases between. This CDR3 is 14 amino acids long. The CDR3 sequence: CSVDSQGSGNTIYF. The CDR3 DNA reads TGCAGCGTTGACTCGCAGGGCTCTGGAAACACCATATATTTT.

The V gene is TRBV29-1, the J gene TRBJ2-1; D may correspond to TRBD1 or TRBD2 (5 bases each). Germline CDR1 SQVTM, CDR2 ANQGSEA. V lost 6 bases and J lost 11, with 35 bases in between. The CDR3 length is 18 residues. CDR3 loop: CSVMGDDRITEATTQQFF. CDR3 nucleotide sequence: TGCAGCGTGATGGGAGACGACAGAATAACGGAAGCGACTACCCAGCAGTTCTTC.

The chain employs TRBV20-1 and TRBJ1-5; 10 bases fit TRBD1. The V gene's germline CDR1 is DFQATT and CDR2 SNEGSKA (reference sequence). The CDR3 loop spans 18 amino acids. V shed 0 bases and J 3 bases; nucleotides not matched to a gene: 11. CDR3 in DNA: TGCAGTGCTAGAGATTTGGGGGGACAGGGGAATTCCAATCAGCCCCAGCATTTT. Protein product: CSARDLGGQGNSNQPQHF.

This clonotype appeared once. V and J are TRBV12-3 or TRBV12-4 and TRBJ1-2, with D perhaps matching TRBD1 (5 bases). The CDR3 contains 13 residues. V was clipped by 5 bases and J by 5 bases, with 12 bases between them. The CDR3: CASSHPQGYGYTF. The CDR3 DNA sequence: TGTGCCAGCAGTCACCCCCAGGGATATGGCTACACCTTC.

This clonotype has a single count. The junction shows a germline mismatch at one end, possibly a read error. The CDR3 region is CASSPPVSF. The CDR3 bases are TGTGCCAGCTCACCGCCCGTTTCCTTC. The chain employs TRBV18 and TRBJ2-7; D gene ambiguous. Germline loops: CDR1 KGHSH, CDR2 LQKENI. The CDR3 runs 9 residues.

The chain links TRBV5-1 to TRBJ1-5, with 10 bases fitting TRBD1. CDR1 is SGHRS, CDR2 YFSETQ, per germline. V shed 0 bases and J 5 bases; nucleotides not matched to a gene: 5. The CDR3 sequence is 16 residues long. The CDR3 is CASSLGDRGRYQPQHF. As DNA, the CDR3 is TGCGCCAGCAGCTTGGGTGACAGGGGGCGTTATCAGCCCCAGCATTTT.

Here the CDR3 DNA reads TGTGCCAGCAGTCCATTGGGACCGGGAAAACTGTTTTTT. It yields the protein CASSPLGPGKLFF. This chain connects TRBV28 to TRBJ1-4; D may be TRBD1 (5 bases). V was clipped by 5 bases and J by 10 bases, with 14 bases between them. Germline V gene data show CDR1 as MDHEN and CDR2 as SYDVKM. CDR3 length: 13 residues.

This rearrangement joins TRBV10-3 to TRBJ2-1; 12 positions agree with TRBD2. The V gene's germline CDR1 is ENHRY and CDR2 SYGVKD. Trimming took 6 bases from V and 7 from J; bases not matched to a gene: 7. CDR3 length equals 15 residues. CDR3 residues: CAISERLAGVNEQFF. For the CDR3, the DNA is TGTGCCATCAGCGAGCGACTAGCGGGAGTAAATGAGCAGTTCTTC.

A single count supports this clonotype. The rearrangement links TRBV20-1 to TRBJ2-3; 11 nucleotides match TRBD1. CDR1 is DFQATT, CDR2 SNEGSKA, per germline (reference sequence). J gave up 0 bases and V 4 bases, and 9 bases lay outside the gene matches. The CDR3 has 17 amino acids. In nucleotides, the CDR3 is TGCAGTGCTATTGGACAGGGGGCGAGAAGAAGCACAGATACGCAGTATTTT. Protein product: CSAIGQGARRSTDTQYF.

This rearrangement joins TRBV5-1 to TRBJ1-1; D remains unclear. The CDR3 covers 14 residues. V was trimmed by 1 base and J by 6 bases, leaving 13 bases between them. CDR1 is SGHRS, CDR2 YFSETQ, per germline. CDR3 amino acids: CASSLNGVRAEAFF. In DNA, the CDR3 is TGCGCCAGCAGCTTGAATGGGGTTAGGGCTGAAGCTTTCTTT.

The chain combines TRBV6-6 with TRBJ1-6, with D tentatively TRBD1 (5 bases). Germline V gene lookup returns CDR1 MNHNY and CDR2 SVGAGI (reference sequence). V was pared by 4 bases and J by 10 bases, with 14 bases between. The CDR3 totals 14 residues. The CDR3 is CASSSQGRRSPLHF. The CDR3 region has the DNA TGTGCCAGCAGTTCTCAGGGTAGACGGTCACCCCTCCACTTT.